Below, 27 T cell receptor beta chains from the same sample are listed, as sequenced in a study of T cell responses to AZD1222 COVID-19 vaccine. Sequencing used immunoSEQ multiplex PCR; TCRdb keeps in-frame clones, though not all of them. The sample holds more than 100,000 clones, around nine tenths seen once. This sample comprised peripheral blood, obtained on day 0 of AZD1222 vaccination. These receptors were obtained from an adult in good health.

The rearrangement uses TRBV11-3 and TRBJ1-3; TRBD1 agrees at 9 bases. The length of the CDR3 is 15 residues. The germline V gene has CDR1 SGHNT and CDR2 YENEEA. V shed 4 bases and J 0 bases; nucleotides not matched to a gene: 1. CDR3 loop: CASSWGQGSGNTIYF. DNA for the CDR3: TGTGCCAGCAGCTGGGGACAGGGCTCTGGAAACACCATATATTTT.

This chain uses TRBV11-2 with TRBJ2-7, with D unresolved. This CDR3 region has 16 residues. Germline-derived CDR1 and CDR2 are SGHAT and FQNNGV. V lost 1 base and J lost 4, with 17 bases in between. The CDR3 protein is CASSLAGGRLSYEQYF. In DNA, the CDR3 is TGTGCCAGCAGCTTAGCGGGTGGCCGCCTCTCGTACGAGCAGTACTTC.

This clone was observed once. The J gene is TRBJ1-2, the V gene TRBV6-5; 11 nucleotides match TRBD1. The CDR3 covers 14 residues. V shed 9 bases, J shed 4 bases, and the junction held 7 bases outside the gene matches. Germline-derived CDR1 and CDR2 are MNHEY and SVGAGI. The CDR3 region is CASSRTGGGYGYTF. The CDR3 nucleotides are TGTGCCAGTTCTCGGACAGGGGGCGGCTATGGCTACACCTTC.

The rearrangement links TRBV29-1 to TRBJ1-2, with D maybe TRBD1 (6 bases). The CDR3 totals 12 residues. With 5 bases removed from V and 2 bases from J, the gap between germline ends came to 9 bases. Germline CDR1 SQVTM, CDR2 ANQGSEA. The CDR3 nucleotides read TGCAGCGTTTTGCAGGGGAACTATGGCTACACCTTC. This codes for CSVLQGNYGYTF. Drawing the rest from reference TRBV29-1 and TRBJ1-2, the complete variable domain is SAVISQKPSRDICQRGTSLTIQCQVDSQVTMMFWYRQQPGQSLTLIATANQGSEATYESGFVIDKFPISRPNLTFSTLTVSNMSPEDSSIYLCSVLQGNYGYTFGSGTRLTVV.

This sequence joins TRBV13 and TRBJ1-2; TRBD1 aligns across 10 bases. Per germline, CDR1 PRHDT and CDR2 FYEKMQ (reference sequence). V gave up 5 bases and J gave up 3 bases; unmatched junction bases: 6. The CDR3 has 15 amino acids. The chain's CDR3 is CASSTRTGGDYGYTF. CDR3 bases: TGTGCCAGCAGCACCCGGACAGGGGGAGACTATGGCTACACCTTC. Filled out from reference TRBV13 and TRBJ1-2, the complete variable domain reads AAGVIQSPRHLIKEKRETATLKCYPIPRHDTVYWYQQGPGQDPQFLISFYEKMQSDKGSIPDRFSAQQFSDYHSELNMSSLELGDSALYFCASSTRTGGDYGYTFGSGTRLTVV.

This chain uses TRBV6-1 with TRBJ2-1; D remains unclear. Germline-derived CDR1 and CDR2 are MNHNS and SASEGT. The ends were cut back, 1 base at V and 10 bases at J, with 8 bases in the middle. The CDR3 runs to 12 residues. This CDR3 is CASSEVGDEQFF. CDR3 nucleotide sequence: TGTGCCAGCAGTGAAGTCGGTGACGAGCAGTTCTTC.

The chain recombines TRBV6-5 with TRBJ1-3; D gene uncertain. The V end lost 0 bases, the J end lost 0 bases, and 9 bases lay between the germline ends. Germline CDR1 and CDR2: MNHEY and SVGAGI. This CDR3 region has 16 residues. The CDR3 sequence is CASSYSRAVSGNTIYF. The DNA of the CDR3 is TGTGCCAGCAGTTACTCGAGGGCGGTCTCTGGAAACACCATATATTTT.

This rearrangement joins TRBV6-5 to TRBJ2-7; D remains unclear. CDR3 size: 15 residues. Germline V gene data show CDR1 as MNHEY and CDR2 as SVGAGI. The V and J ends lost 0 bases and 5 bases respectively, with 14 bases between them. The CDR3 loop reads CASSYSRVLVHEQYF. CDR3 nucleotide sequence: TGTGCCAGCAGTTACTCTAGGGTCTTAGTACACGAGCAGTACTTC.

The chain combines TRBV7-8 with TRBJ1-5; D is perhaps TRBD1 (6 bases). The CDR3 loop spans 17 amino acids. In germline, CDR1 is SGHVS, CDR2 FQNEAQ. V shed 1 base and J shed 0 bases, with 13 bases lying between them. CDR3 bases: TGTGCCAGCAGCTTAGGACCCAGGGGCCTTAGCAATCAGCCCCAGCATTTT. Translation gives CASSLGPRGLSNQPQHF.

The chain couples TRBV6-5 to TRBJ1-5; D is possibly TRBD1 (6 bases). V shed 4 bases and J shed 7 bases, with 14 bases lying between them. CDR1 is MNHEY and CDR2 is SVGAGI in the germline V gene. This CDR3 is 14 amino acids long. For the CDR3, the DNA is TGTGCCAGCAGTTCCCGGGACATTTGGCAGCCCCAGCATTTT. It specifies CASSSRDIWQPQHF.

The genes are TRBV9 and TRBJ2-1, with unresolved D. V gave up 0 bases and J gave up 2 bases, with 9 bases separating them. Per germline, CDR1 SGDLS and CDR2 YYNGEE. The CDR3 consists of 15 residues. Written as DNA, the CDR3 is TGTGCCAGCAGCGTAGAGGGCAGCACCTACAATGAGCAGTTCTTC. Amino acid sequence: CASSVEGSTYNEQFF. Full variable domain (missing parts from reference TRBV9 and TRBJ2-1): DSGVTQTPKHLITATGQRVTLRCSPRSGDLSVYWYQQSLDQGLQFLIQYYNGEERAKGNILERFSAQQFPDLHSELNLSSLELGDSALYFCASSVEGSTYNEQFFGPGTRLTVL.

The genes are TRBV6-1 and TRBJ1-6; D perhaps matches TRBD1 (6 bases). CDR1 and CDR2 (germline): MNHNS, SASEGT. The CDR3 has 17 amino acids. Trimming pared 3 bases from V and 5 bases from J, leaving 17 bases between. The CDR3 spells CASSDVLGGSHNSPLHF. The CDR3 DNA follows: TGTGCCAGCAGTGATGTCTTAGGGGGTAGTCATAATTCACCCCTCCACTTT.

V gene TRBV18 combines with J gene TRBJ1-1; D call uncertain. This CDR3 is built from 13 residues. Germline V gene data show CDR1 as KGHSH and CDR2 as LQKENI. V was clipped by 6 bases and J by 2 bases, with 10 bases between them. The CDR3 sequence: CASSKKGNTEAFF. CDR3 bases: TGTGCCAGCTCCAAAAAGGGTAACACTGAAGCTTTCTTT.

The chain links TRBV27 to TRBJ1-2; D unclear. Germline loops: CDR1 MNHEY, CDR2 SMNVEV (reference sequence). The CDR3 contains 15 residues. Deletions cut 5 bases from V and 8 bases from J, with 21 bases between. The CDR3 bases are TGTGCCAGCAGTCTCAAAACCGGGCCTTCCAGAGGCTACACCTTC. This gives the protein CASSLKTGPSRGYTF.

The chain uses TRBV10-1 and TRBJ1-4; TRBD1 matches 8 bases. Germline CDR1 WNHNN, CDR2 SYGVQD (reference sequence). This CDR3 is built from 13 residues. Trimming removed 11 bases from V and 7 bases from J; junction bases left unmatched: 9. In DNA, the CDR3 is TGCGCCGGAACCGGACAGGGTTTTGAAAAACTGTTTTTT. It yields the protein CAGTGQGFEKLFF.

The genes are TRBV7-3 and TRBJ2-1; TRBD1 might be the D (6 bases). Between the trimmed V and J ends, which lost 2 bases and 8 bases, there was a span of 10 bases. The CDR3 runs to 13 residues. The germline V gene encodes CDR1 SGHTA and CDR2 FQGTGA. The CDR3 DNA reads TGTGCCAGCAGCTTACCCGGACAGTATGAGCAGTTCTTC. It codes for CASSLPGQYEQFF. Drawing the rest from reference TRBV7-3 and TRBJ2-1, the complete variable domain is GAGVSQTPSNKVTEKGKYVELRCDPISGHTALYWYRQSLGQGPEFLIYFQGTGAADDSGLPNDRFFAVRPEGSVSTLKIQRTERGDSAVYLCASSLPGQYEQFFGPGTRLTVL.

The chain has TRBV4-2 and TRBJ2-1; 10 positions agree with TRBD2. V trimming: 1 base; J trimming: 4 bases; junction bases outside the gene matches: 7. The CDR3 is made up of 17 amino acids. Germline V CDR1 and CDR2: LGHNA, YNFKEQ. CDR3 residues: CASSQVASGGRYNEQFF. Written as DNA, the CDR3 is TGTGCCAGCAGCCAAGTGGCTAGCGGGGGCCGATACAATGAGCAGTTCTTC.

The chain uses TRBV9 and TRBJ1-1; 8 nucleotides agree with TRBD1. The ends lost 0 bases at V and 6 bases at J; junction bases unmatched: 10. The CDR3 is made up of 16 amino acids. Germline assignment: CDR1 SGDLS and CDR2 YYNGEE. The CDR3 protein is CASSVAAPAGGSEAFF. The CDR3, as DNA: TGTGCCAGCAGCGTAGCCGCCCCCGCAGGGGGCTCTGAAGCTTTCTTT.

The chain is built from TRBV27 and TRBJ1-5, with D unresolved. This CDR3 is 13 amino acids long. Germline values: CDR1 MNHEY, CDR2 SMNVEV (reference sequence). Trimming stripped 2 bases from V and 7 bases from J, with 9 bases between. CDR3 in DNA: TGTGCCAGCAGTTTAACGGTGTGGCAGCCCCAGCATTTT. Translated, it gives CASSLTVWQPQHF.

A note on this clone: Other DNA sequences in this specimen translate into the identical CDR3. The chain combines TRBV5-6 with TRBJ1-3; D uncertain. Germline assignment: CDR1 SGHDT and CDR2 YYEEEE. The CDR3 totals 14 residues. V was cut by 0 bases and J by 2 bases, with 6 bases left in between. Written as DNA, the CDR3 is TGTGCCAGCAGCTTGGTGGGTACTGGAAACACCATATATTTT. As protein: CASSLVGTGNTIYF. Complete variable domain (other parts from reference TRBV5-6 and TRBJ1-3): DAGVTQSPTHLIKTRGQQVTLRCSPKSGHDTVSWYQQALGQGPQFIFQYYEEEERQRGNFPDRFSGHQFPNYSSELNVNALLLGDSALYLCASSLVGTGNTIYFGEGSWLTVV.

This clone was detected once. The chain couples TRBV19 to TRBJ1-5, with D perhaps matching TRBD1 (5 bases). V was pared by 2 bases and J by 2 bases, with 13 bases between. There are 16 residues in the CDR3. Germline assignment: CDR1 LNHDA and CDR2 SQIVND (reference sequence). The CDR3 nucleotides are TGTGCCAGTAGTATATGGGGGGGTCAGGGCAATCAGCCCCAGCATTTT. The encoded protein is CASSIWGGQGNQPQHF.

Worth noting for this clone: The junction departs from the called germline gene at one end, perhaps through a read error. This rearrangement joins TRBV6-2 or TRBV6-3 to TRBJ2-7; D gene uncertain. Looked up from germline, CDR1 is MNHEY and CDR2 is SVGEGT. The CDR3 has 11 residues. The CDR3 DNA is TGTGCCAGCAGTCACTCCTACGAGCAGTACTTC. Its translation is CASSHSYEQYF.

J is TRBJ1-2 and V is TRBV5-1; TRBD1 matches 9 bases. The V gene end was trimmed by 3 bases and the J gene end by 3 bases; junction bases not matched to a gene: 6. The CDR3 extends over 15 amino acids. Germline loops: CDR1 SGHRS, CDR2 YFSETQ. The CDR3 loop reads CASSSGQGVDYGYTF. The CDR3 DNA is TGCGCCAGCAGCTCGGGACAGGGAGTCGACTATGGCTACACCTTC.

The CDR3 DNA reads as TGCGCCAGCAGCGGGGGGACATCTAATGAAAAACTGTTTTTT. The encoded protein is CASSGGTSNEKLFF. This chain links TRBV5-1 with TRBJ1-4, with D maybe TRBD1 (6 bases). The CDR3 has 14 amino acids. Deletions cut 4 bases from V and 3 bases from J, with 10 bases between. Germline CDR1 and CDR2: SGHRS and YFSETQ.

The chain uses TRBV25-1 and TRBJ2-7; the D gene is possibly TRBD1 (5 bases). CDR1 is MGHDK and CDR2 is SYGVNS in the germline V gene. CDR3 length: 12 amino acids. V dropped 2 bases and J dropped 6 bases, with 8 bases sitting between them. The CDR3 region has the DNA TGTGCCAGCAGTGAACAGGGATTCGAGCAGTACTTC. Its protein is CASSEQGFEQYF.

V is TRBV4-1 and J is TRBJ1-2; D may be TRBD1 (5 bases). Germline loops: CDR1 MGHRA, CDR2 YSYEKL. CDR3 size: 16 residues. The V and J ends lost 1 base and 2 bases respectively, with 14 bases between them. The CDR3 region has the DNA TGCGCCAGCAGCCAAGTCGTCCCAGGGCTCAACTATGGCTACACCTTC. Translated, it gives CASSQVVPGLNYGYTF.

The V gene is TRBV12-5, the J gene TRBJ1-1; D uncertain. There are 13 residues in the CDR3. Germline CDR1 and CDR2: LGHNT and FRNRAP. Between the trimmed V and J ends, which lost 2 bases and 4 bases, there was a span of 8 bases. As DNA, the CDR3 is TGTGCTAGTGGTTTGCGGGGAACCACTGAAGCTTTCTTT. It translates to CASGLRGTTEAFF.